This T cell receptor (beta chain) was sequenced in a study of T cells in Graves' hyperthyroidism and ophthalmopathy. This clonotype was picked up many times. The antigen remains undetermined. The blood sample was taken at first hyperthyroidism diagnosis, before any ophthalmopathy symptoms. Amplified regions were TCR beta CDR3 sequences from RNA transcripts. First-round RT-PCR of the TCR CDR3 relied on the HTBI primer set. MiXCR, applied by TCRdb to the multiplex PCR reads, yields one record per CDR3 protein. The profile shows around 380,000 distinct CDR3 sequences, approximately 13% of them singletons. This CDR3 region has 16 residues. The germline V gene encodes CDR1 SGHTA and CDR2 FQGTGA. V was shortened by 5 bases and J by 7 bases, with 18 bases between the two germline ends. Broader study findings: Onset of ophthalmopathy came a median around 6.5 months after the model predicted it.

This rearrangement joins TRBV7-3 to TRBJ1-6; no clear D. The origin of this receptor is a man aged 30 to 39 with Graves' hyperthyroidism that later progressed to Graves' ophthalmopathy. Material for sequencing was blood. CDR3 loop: CASSTRKRRGNSPLHF. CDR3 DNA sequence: TGTGCCAGCAGCACCCGCAAAAGACGCGGGAATTCACCCCTCCACTTT.